The 22 T cell receptor beta chains listed next were all sequenced from one sample in a study of blood T cells in healthy people across ages. A second 7 to 11 cycle PCR used barcoded and J-beta primers. Via MiXCR, TCRdb re-called the 5' RACE reads, giving one row per CDR3 protein. The sample lists 700,000 to 850,000 distinct CDR3 sequences, about 53% occurring once. Sequenced material: blood. These receptor sequences come from a man older than 75 in good health.

The count of this clonotype is one. This chain uses TRBV20-1 with TRBJ2-5, with 10 bases identical to TRBD1. TRBJ2-7 matches the DNA end more closely, so the J call is doubtful. CDR1 DFQATT and CDR2 SNEGSKA come from the germline V gene (reference sequence). The CDR3 runs to 13 residues. In DNA form, the CDR3 reads TGCAGTGCCTGGACAGGGGGTACCTACGAGCAGTACTTC. It yields the protein CSAWTGGTYEQYF.

The gene calls are TRBV4-2 and TRBJ2-7; D is ambiguous. V was trimmed by 4 bases and J by 5 bases, leaving 12 bases between them. Germline V lookup: CDR1 LGHNA, CDR2 YNFKEQ. This CDR3 is 13 amino acids long. Written as DNA, the CDR3 is TGTGCCAGCAGCCTGACAACGGCCGACGAGCAGTACTTC. Translation gives CASSLTTADEQYF.

The chain employs TRBV9 and TRBJ2-1, with D uncertain. CDR1 is SGDLS and CDR2 is YYNGEE in the germline V gene. Trimming left V 1 base short and J 0 bases short, with 8 bases between. The CDR3 is 15 residues long. The CDR3 loop is CASSVHERSYNEQFF. The CDR3 DNA reads as TGTGCCAGCAGCGTACATGAGCGCTCCTACAATGAGCAGTTCTTC.

The chain joins TRBV6-6 to TRBJ2-1, with 8 bases fitting TRBD2. The CDR3 covers 13 residues. CDR1 is MNHNY, CDR2 SVGAGI, per germline (reference sequence). With V trimmed by 10 bases and J by 6 bases, 8 bases remained unmatched. The CDR3 coding sequence is TGTGCCACCGGGAGGGGGTCCGGCAATGAGCAGTTCTTC. Translating gives CATGRGSGNEQFF.

The rearrangement joins TRBV6-5 to TRBJ1-5; D may be TRBD1 (6 bases). There are 13 residues in the CDR3. Per the germline V gene, CDR1 is MNHEY and CDR2 is SVGAGI. V lost 7 bases and J lost 6, with 13 bases in between. This CDR3 is CASMGGPTQPQHF. CDR3 DNA: TGTGCCAGCATGGGGGGGCCCACTCAGCCCCAGCATTTT.

The J gene is TRBJ2-7, the V gene TRBV4-2; D is uncertain. Germline V CDR1 and CDR2: LGHNA, YNFKEQ. CDR3 length equals 15 residues. The V gene lost 1 base and the J gene lost 7 bases, with 17 bases spanning the gap. The CDR3 bases are TGTGCCAGCAGCCAAGTGGGCCTCGTGGGGTTGGAGCAGTACTTC. It codes for CASSQVGLVGLEQYF.

The chain has TRBV18 and TRBJ2-4; D not resolved. Trimming took off 3 bases at V and 1 base at J, with 10 bases between the two ends. CDR3 length: 15 residues. Looked up from germline, CDR1 is KGHSH and CDR2 is LQKENI. CDR3 bases: TGTGCCAGCTCACCGATGAACAGCGCCAAAAACATTCAGTACTTC. It yields the protein CASSPMNSAKNIQYF.

This clonotype was found a few times. The J gene is TRBJ2-7, the V gene TRBV7-9; tentative D call: TRBD1 (5 bases). Germline V gives CDR1 SEHNR, CDR2 FQNEAQ (reference sequence). The V end was cut by 2 bases, the J end by 0 bases, with 11 bases between. The CDR3 length is 15 residues. The CDR3 DNA is TGTGCCAGCAGCTTATTTGGGGCCCCCTCCTACGAGCAGTACTTC. Translating gives CASSLFGAPSYEQYF.

The chain couples TRBV28 to TRBJ1-4; 7 nucleotides match TRBD1. The CDR3 length is 15 residues. The germline V gene encodes CDR1 MDHEN and CDR2 SYDVKM. V shed 4 bases, J shed 8 bases, and the junction held 10 bases outside the gene matches. CDR3 amino acids: CASSYPGQPGEKLFF. CDR3 DNA: TGTGCCAGCAGTTATCCGGGACAGCCGGGGGAAAAACTGTTTTTT.

The chain couples TRBV9 to TRBJ1-2; D is undetermined. V gave up 3 bases and J gave up 8 bases, with 11 bases separating them. Germline V gene sequence: CDR1 SGDLS, CDR2 YYNGEE. The CDR3 is 12 amino acids. The CDR3: CASSADLGGYTF. The CDR3 DNA sequence: TGTGCCAGCAGCGCCGACTTGGGGGGCTACACCTTC.

This clonotype showed up just once. The V call is TRBV7-9, the J call TRBJ2-3, with D perhaps TRBD1 or TRBD2 (5 bases each). The CDR3 is 13 residues long. CDR1 and CDR2 (germline): SEHNR, FQNEAQ (reference sequence). Trimming left V 4 bases short and J 14 bases short, with 19 bases between. CDR3 region: CASSYGPGGYAYF. In nucleotides, the CDR3 is TGTGCCAGCAGCTACGGTCCTGGGGGATACGCGTATTTT.

This clonotype was observed a handful of times. V is TRBV5-1 and J is TRBJ2-5; D call uncertain. Germline V gives CDR1 SGHRS, CDR2 YFSETQ. V gave up 3 bases and J gave up 1 base, with 10 bases separating them. The CDR3 has 14 residues. The CDR3 sequence is CASSSGRGQETQYF. In nucleotides, the CDR3 is TGCGCCAGCAGCTCCGGACGCGGCCAAGAGACCCAGTACTTC.

The chain joins TRBV24-1 to TRBJ1-5, with D tentatively TRBD1 (5 bases). The CDR3 spans 14 residues. Germline assignment: CDR1 KGHDR and CDR2 SFDVKD. V was clipped by 2 bases and J by 1 base, with 5 bases between them. This chain's CDR3 is CATSDWGSNQPQHF. In DNA, the CDR3 is TGTGCCACCAGTGATTGGGGGAGCAATCAGCCCCAGCATTTT.

This clonotype was seen a handful of times. The genes are TRBV12-3 or TRBV12-4 and TRBJ2-1, with no clear D. The V gene lost 6 bases and the J gene lost 9 bases, with 12 bases spanning the gap. The CDR3 covers 12 residues. The CDR3 here is CASSLTWFEQFF. CDR3 DNA sequence: TGTGCCAGCAGCCTGACGTGGTTTGAGCAGTTCTTC.

The chain employs TRBV7-2 and TRBJ2-4, with D perhaps TRBD2 (6 bases). The J call could be wrong; TRBJ2-7 is a better fit for the DNA end. The CDR3 consists of 14 residues. The germline V gene encodes CDR1 SGHTA and CDR2 FQGNSA. The CDR3 loop is CASSITRRDYEQYF. The CDR3 DNA reads TGTGCCAGCAGCATCACGAGGAGGGACTACGAGCAGTACTTC.

The V and J genes are TRBV20-1 and TRBJ1-2; D is undetermined. The length of the CDR3 is 13 residues. Germline CDR1 is DFQATT and CDR2 is SNEGSKA (reference sequence). V dropped 1 base and J dropped 8 bases, with 14 bases sitting between them. Written as DNA, the CDR3 is TGCAGTGCTAGAGCGAGTGCCCGGGAGGGCTACACCTTC. This codes for CSARASAREGYTF.

There are a few counts of this clonotype. The rearrangement uses TRBV5-6 and TRBJ2-3; 12 bases fit TRBD2. V shed 2 bases and J 1 base; nucleotides not matched to a gene: 14. The germline CDR1 and CDR2 sequences are SGHDT and YYEEEE. The CDR3 is made up of 20 amino acids. This CDR3 reads CASSFSGFGLAGSGTDTQYF. In DNA, the CDR3 is TGTGCCAGCAGCTTCTCTGGGTTTGGACTAGCGGGATCAGGCACAGATACGCAGTATTTT.

This clonotype was picked up one time. Compared with germline, one end of the junction differs, possibly owing to a read error. The gene calls are TRBV5-1 and TRBJ2-6; tentative D call: TRBD1 (6 bases). Germline values: CDR1 SGHRS, CDR2 YFSETQ. The CDR3 spans 15 residues. CDR3 amino acids: CASSLDRLGANVLTF. CDR3 DNA sequence: TGCGCCAGCAGTTTGGACAGACTTGGGGCCAACGTCCTGACTTTC.

This clonotype was counted only a few times. The rearrangement links TRBV29-1 to TRBJ1-2; 7 bases map to TRBD1. V shed 6 bases, J shed 3 bases, and the junction held 4 bases outside the gene matches. Germline lookup yields CDR1 SQVTM and CDR2 ANQGSEA. The CDR3 has 12 residues. CDR3 DNA sequence: TGCAGCGTCGGAGACAGGGACTATGGCTACACCTTC. This sequence encodes CSVGDRDYGYTF.

J is TRBJ1-5 and V is TRBV7-9; the D gene is possibly TRBD1 (5 bases). This CDR3 contains 14 residues. Trimming shortened V by 4 bases and J by 3 bases, and 10 bases separated the two germline ends. Per germline, CDR1 SEHNR and CDR2 FQNEAQ (reference sequence). The CDR3 bases are TGTGCCAGCAGCTCCGGGACTGACAATCAGCCCCAGCATTTT. Protein sequence: CASSSGTDNQPQHF. Full variable domain (rest looked up from reference TRBV7-9 and TRBJ1-5): DTGVSQNPRHKITKRGQNVTFRCDPISEHNRLYWYRQTLGQGPEFLTYFQNEAQLEKSRLLSDRFSAERPKGSFSTLEIQRTEQGDSAMYLCASSSGTDNQPQHFGDGTRLSIL.

This clonotype was recorded a few times. The chain uses TRBV4-2 and TRBJ2-7, with 8 bases matching TRBD2. CDR1 and CDR2 from the germline V gene are LGHNA and YNFKEQ. V trimming: 0 bases; J trimming: 3 bases; junction bases outside the gene matches: 1. The CDR3 contains 14 residues. CDR3: CASSQDGTSYEQYF. DNA for the CDR3: TGTGCCAGCAGCCAAGATGGGACTAGCTACGAGCAGTACTTC.

The genes are TRBV5-5 and TRBJ2-5; TRBD1 or TRBD2 may be the D gene (5 bases each). The germline V and J ends were trimmed by 3 bases and 2 bases, with 11 bases remaining between them. This CDR3 is built from 14 residues. The germline V gene has CDR1 SGHKS and CDR2 YYEKEE (reference sequence). CDR3 coding DNA: TGTGCCAGCAGCTGGGGGACGGTGCAAGAGACCCAGTACTTC. This sequence encodes CASSWGTVQETQYF.